Below, 18 T cell receptor beta chains from the same sample are listed, as sequenced in a study of CD8 T cells in ankylosing spondylitis. Findings of the study overall: Characteristic, it appeared, of ankylosing spondylitis blood was a TCR beta motif of fewer than 10 highly homologous variants.

For these TCRs, the target antigens are not known. A single record per CDR3 protein comes from TCRdb applying MiXCR to the 5' RACE reads. The sample has 700,000 to 850,000 distinct CDR3 sequences; roughly 10% are singletons. Material for sequencing was blood, either unsorted or a sorted T cell fraction (not recorded which). The receptors were sampled from a male donor with ankylosing spondylitis.

In this sample, this clonotype turned up many times. This chain uses TRBV10-3 with TRBJ2-7; D uncertain. Germline V lookup: CDR1 ENHRY, CDR2 SYGVKD. This CDR3 region has 12 residues. Trimming shortened V by 4 bases and J by 3 bases, and 7 bases separated the two germline ends. The DNA of the CDR3 is TGTGCCATCAGTGTATCGGGCTACGAGCAGTACTTC. Translation: CAISVSGYEQYF.

This clonotype was observed a handful of times. The chain links TRBV5-1 to TRBJ1-1; weak D call: TRBD1 (6 bases). V was clipped by 4 bases and J by 3 bases, with 16 bases between them. In germline, CDR1 is SGHRS, CDR2 YFSETQ. There are 15 residues in the CDR3. The CDR3: CASSKDSRGYTEAFF. The CDR3 region has the DNA TGCGCCAGCAGCAAGGACAGTCGGGGGTACACTGAAGCTTTCTTT.

This clonotype came up many times. The chain uses TRBV20-1 and TRBJ2-7; TRBD1 matches at 7 bases. Per germline, CDR1 DFQATT and CDR2 SNEGSKA (reference sequence). The CDR3 consists of 13 residues. Trimming took 5 bases from V and 4 from J; bases not matched to a gene: 8. As DNA, the CDR3 is TGCAGTGCTGCGGACGGGACAGAATACGAGCAGTACTTC. It yields the protein CSAADGTEYEQYF.

The gene calls are TRBV20-1 and TRBJ1-2, with D possibly TRBD1 on 5 matching bases. Trimming cost V 8 bases and J 0 bases, with 16 bases left between them. The V gene's germline CDR1 is DFQATT and CDR2 SNEGSKA (reference sequence). This CDR3 contains 14 residues. Here the CDR3 DNA reads TGCAGTAAAAGGGTCGCAGGGTCTAACTATGGCTACACCTTC. This encodes CSKRVAGSNYGYTF.

Comment on this clonotype: One end of the junction fails to match germline, which may point to a read error. V usage is TRBV20-1 and J usage is TRBJ1-6; 9 bases match TRBD1. The V gene's germline CDR1 is DFQATT and CDR2 SNEGSKA (reference sequence). The CDR3 consists of 17 residues. CDR3 sequence: CCARETTGGRRGSPLHF. The CDR3 bases are TGCTGTGCTAGAGAAACTACAGGGGGCCGAAGGGGATCACCCCTCCACTTT.

This sequence joins TRBV5-1 and TRBJ1-2; the match to TRBD1 covers 8 bases. The CDR3 spans 13 residues. Germline V gives CDR1 SGHRS, CDR2 YFSETQ. V trimming: 2 bases; J trimming: 7 bases; junction bases outside the gene matches: 4. The CDR3 DNA reads as TGCGCCAGCAGCTTACCAGGGGGCCGTGGCTACACCTTC. It specifies CASSLPGGRGYTF.

The sample holds many counts of this clonotype. V usage is TRBV29-1 and J usage is TRBJ2-1; D remains unclear. Deletions cut 4 bases from V and 4 bases from J, with 11 bases between. This CDR3 comprises 13 residues. The germline V gene has CDR1 SQVTM and CDR2 ANQGSEA. DNA for the CDR3: TGCAGCGTTGTAGGGCTTCATTACAATGAGCAGTTCTTC. Protein: CSVVGLHYNEQFF.

The gene calls are TRBV12-3 or TRBV12-4 and TRBJ2-5; D perhaps matches TRBD1 (6 bases). The CDR3 covers 17 residues. Between the trimmed V and J ends, which lost 10 bases and 4 bases, there was a span of 28 bases. CDR3 nucleotides: TGTGCCACCTCTTTGGGGGCCGGCCTGGTTGGTGGAGAGACCCAGTACTTC. It codes for CATSLGAGLVGGETQYF.

There are many counts of this clonotype. The chain combines TRBV3-1 with TRBJ2-7; no firm D call. V shed 2 bases and J shed 5 bases, with 4 bases lying between them. Per the germline V gene, CDR1 is LGHDT and CDR2 is YNNKEL (reference sequence). CDR3 size: 11 residues. The CDR3 bases are TGTGCCAGCAGCCAAATCCACGAGCAGTACTTC. It is translated as CASSQIHEQYF.

This clonotype has a handful of counts. The gene calls are TRBV12-3 or TRBV12-4 and TRBJ2-1, with a tentative D call TRBD2 (5 bases). The CDR3 runs 15 residues. Trimming removed 4 bases from V and 6 bases from J, with 16 bases in between. DNA of the CDR3: TGTGCCAGCAGTTCCCGGGCAAGCCGGGGCAATGAGCAGTTCTTC. Protein: CASSSRASRGNEQFF.

This rearrangement joins TRBV9 to TRBJ1-4; possible D gene TRBD1, 6 bases. In germline, CDR1 is SGDLS, CDR2 YYNGEE. The CDR3 runs 17 residues. The germline V and J ends were trimmed by 2 bases and 8 bases, with 22 bases remaining between them. Here the CDR3 DNA reads TGTGCCAGCAGCGTTGGGACAAGGGGTTCGGGTGACGAAAAACTGTTTTTT. Its protein is CASSVGTRGSGDEKLFF.

V gene TRBV30 combines with J gene TRBJ1-3, with D uncertain. CDR3 length equals 14 residues. CDR1 and CDR2 (germline): GTSNPN, SVGIG (reference sequence). The V end was cut by 0 bases, the J end by 1 base, with 7 bases between. The CDR3 loop reads CAWSVLGSGNTIYF. The CDR3 region has the DNA TGTGCCTGGAGTGTACTGGGGTCTGGAAACACCATATATTTT.

The V gene is TRBV28, the J gene TRBJ2-6; no reliable D call. V lost 7 bases to trimming and J lost 4 bases, with 8 bases between them. The CDR3 runs 13 residues. CDR1 and CDR2 (germline): MDHEN, SYDVKM. The CDR3 region is CASTTPGANVLTF. CDR3 nucleotides: TGTGCCAGCACTACACCCGGGGCCAACGTCCTGACTTTC.

The chain is built from TRBV20-1 and TRBJ2-2; possible D gene TRBD2, 6 bases. V was pared by 3 bases and J by 5 bases, with 16 bases between. The CDR3 has 15 amino acids. Germline CDR1 reads DFQATT; CDR2 reads SNEGSKA (reference sequence). CDR3 nucleotide sequence: TGCAGTGCTAGTAGGGCGGAGGGCCATACCGGGGAGCTGTTTTTT. Protein: CSASRAEGHTGELFF.

The table lists this clonotype with a few counts. This chain joins TRBV24-1 and TRBJ2-3, with TRBD1 matching over 7 bases. This CDR3 spans 13 amino acids. Germline V gives CDR1 KGHDR, CDR2 SFDVKD. The J segment lost 9 bases and the V segment lost 5 bases, leaving 7 bases of the junction unmatched. The CDR3 region is CATSAYDRVTQYF. The CDR3 DNA is TGTGCCACCAGTGCATATGACAGGGTAACGCAGTATTTT.

The chain uses TRBV7-2 and TRBJ2-5; D perhaps matches TRBD2 (5 bases). Deletions cut 6 bases from V and 2 bases from J, with 16 bases between. The germline CDR1 and CDR2 sequences are SGHTA and FQGNSA. The CDR3 is made up of 15 amino acids. In DNA form, the CDR3 reads TGTGCCAGCAGGTCACGAGGGTTCACACAAGAGACCCAGTACTTC. Protein: CASRSRGFTQETQYF.

The chain carries TRBV5-1 and TRBJ2-3, with 7 positions matching TRBD1. The CDR3 runs 16 residues. Germline V lookup: CDR1 SGHRS, CDR2 YFSETQ. V gave up 0 bases and J gave up 4 bases; unmatched junction bases: 8. CDR3 amino acids: CASSLEGDQGADTQYF. The CDR3 DNA reads as TGCGCCAGCAGCTTGGAGGGAGACCAGGGGGCAGATACGCAGTATTTT.

This clonotype was seen a handful of times. The J gene is TRBJ2-7, the V gene TRBV6-6; D might be TRBD1 (5 bases). CDR1 MNHNY and CDR2 SVGAGI come from the germline V gene (reference sequence). The length of the CDR3 is 12 residues. V was clipped by 6 bases and J by 4 bases, with 10 bases between them. CDR3 sequence (DNA): TGTGCCAGCAGGCCTCAGGGTTACGAGCAGTACTTC. Protein product: CASRPQGYEQYF.